This TCR beta chain comes out of a study of beta chain features in type 1 diabetes. Investigators reverse transcribed all isolated RNA, so they sequenced expressed TCRB transcripts. Clones were read by immunoSEQ multiplex PCR, and TCRdb kept only the in-frame ones, dropping some. The sample contains hundreds of thousands of clones, 15% of which appear only once. A CD45RO/CCR7/CD25/CD127/CD95/CD27 panel sorted naive, central memory, regulatory and stem cell-like memory CD4+ cells. Notes on this clone: The antigen is undetermined.

General observations from the study: The similarity of naive, central memory and Treg TCRB repertoires appeared greater among patients than among healthy donors. A pattern of fewer insertions and more deletions at VDJ junctions was seen in type 1 diabetes patients. Moderate yet significant TCRB CDR3 shortening was seen in Type 1 diabetes patients in all four CD4+ subsets.

Trimming pared 1 base from V and 5 bases from J, leaving 8 bases between. This CDR3 region has 13 residues. Germline CDR1 is SGHVS and CDR2 is FQNEAQ. V is TRBV7-8 and J is TRBJ1-1, with D tentatively TRBD1 (5 bases). The source material was naive CD4+ T cells from blood. The source is a man younger than 35 in good health. Written as DNA, the CDR3 is TGTGCCAGCAGCTTAGACGGGGCGACTGAAGCTTTCTTT. Protein sequence: CASSLDGATEAFF. Combining the CDR3 with reference TRBV7-8 and TRBJ1-1 gives the whole variable domain GAGVSQSPRYKVAKRGQDVALRCDPISGHVSLFWYQQALGQGPEFLTYFQNEAQLDKSGLPSDRFFAERPEGSVSTLKIQRTQQEDSAVYLCASSLDGATEAFFGQGTRLTVV.